One and the same sample provided the 24 T cell receptor beta chains below, sequenced in a study of regulatory T cells in long-lasting Graves disease. TCR beta libraries were built with iRepertoire HTBI primers and Arm-PCR of CDR3 regions. TCRdb recomputed calls from the multiplex PCR reads with MiXCR, one row per CDR3 protein. This sample carries 200,000 to 250,000 distinct CDR3 sequences, approximately 20% of them seen once, and the ten largest clones take roughly a fifth. Time point noted: newly diagnosed GD, antithyroid drugs for less than 3 months. Researchers made the TCR library from RNA that was extracted from PBMCs. Here the sequenced sample was peripheral blood mononuclear cells (PBMCs), taken at new diagnosis, from a patient treated with antithyroid drugs. The receptors shown here come from a female donor with Graves disease.

This clonotype showed up many times. The gene calls are TRBV24-1 and TRBJ2-3; the match to TRBD2 covers 9 bases. Germline V CDR1 and CDR2: KGHDR, SFDVKD. CDR3 size: 17 residues. J gave up 7 bases and V 3 bases, and 13 bases lay outside the gene matches. CDR3 sequence: CATSDASSGMERYTQYF. The CDR3 coding sequence is TGTGCCACCAGTGATGCCTCTAGCGGGATGGAACGTTATACGCAGTATTTT.

This clonotype was detected many times. The rearrangement joins TRBV9 to TRBJ2-7; no firm D call. Germline CDR1 reads SGDLS; CDR2 reads YYNGEE. The V and J ends lost 0 bases and 0 bases respectively, with 10 bases between them. CDR3 size: 15 residues. CDR3 sequence (DNA): TGTGCCAGCAGCGTAGCCCCGTCGCCCTCCTACGAGCAGTACTTC. Amino acid sequence: CASSVAPSPSYEQYF.

The rearrangement links TRBV2 to TRBJ2-7, with 12 bases lining up with TRBD1. Germline V gene lookup returns CDR1 SNHLY and CDR2 FYNNEI. The CDR3 contains 16 residues. V trimming: 4 bases; J trimming: 5 bases; junction bases outside the gene matches: 9. This CDR3 is CASSGSGTGGNDEQYF. DNA of the CDR3: TGTGCCAGCAGTGGCTCAGGGACAGGGGGCAACGACGAGCAGTACTTC.

V and J are TRBV20-1 and TRBJ2-5; 9 bases match TRBD2. The CDR3 is made up of 12 amino acids. Germline V lookup: CDR1 DFQATT, CDR2 SNEGSKA (reference sequence). J lost 4 bases, V lost 6 bases, and 3 bases had no gene match. The CDR3 here is CSASGRRETQYF. Here the CDR3 DNA reads TGCAGTGCGAGCGGGAGGAGAGAGACCCAGTACTTC.

This clonotype was seen ten or more times. The gene calls are TRBV19 and TRBJ1-1; maybe TRBD1 (5 bases). CDR3 length: 14 amino acids. V was shortened by 4 bases and J by 0 bases, with 9 bases between the two germline ends. CDR1 and CDR2 (germline): LNHDA, SQIVND (reference sequence). The CDR3 reads CASSRQRLNTEAFF. CDR3 coding DNA: TGTGCCAGTAGTAGACAGCGATTGAACACTGAAGCTTTCTTT.

This clonotype has at least ten counts. The chain uses TRBV4-1 and TRBJ2-5; TRBD1 is a possible D gene (5 bases). This CDR3 spans 15 amino acids. V lost 1 base, J lost 4 bases, and 13 bases lay in between. In germline, CDR1 is MGHRA, CDR2 YSYEKL. The CDR3 reads CASSQVTAGRETQYF. CDR3 DNA: TGCGCCAGCAGCCAAGTTACCGCAGGGCGAGAGACCCAGTACTTC.

This clonotype has a count of ten or more. The CDR3 loop is CASGAPGGNTIYF. The CDR3 DNA reads TGTGCCAGTGGGGCACCCGGTGGGAACACCATATATTTT. V and J are TRBV6-2 or TRBV6-3 and TRBJ1-3, with a tentative D call TRBD1 (5 bases). CDR1 and CDR2 from the germline V gene are MNHEY and SVGEGT. The length of the CDR3 is 13 residues. V was pared by 9 bases and J by 7 bases, with 16 bases between.

The chain is built from TRBV7-2 and TRBJ2-1; D gene ambiguous. Trimming pared 4 bases from V and 2 bases from J, leaving 6 bases between. Germline values: CDR1 SGHTA, CDR2 FQGNSA. The CDR3 sequence is 13 residues long. The CDR3 sequence: CASSYGPYNEQFF. The CDR3 bases are TGTGCCAGCAGCTATGGCCCCTACAATGAGCAGTTCTTC.

This clonotype was counted many times. V and J are TRBV5-1 and TRBJ2-7, with a tentative D call TRBD1 (6 bases). Per germline, CDR1 SGHRS and CDR2 YFSETQ. Trimming took 1 base from V and 2 from J, leaving 10 bases between them. CDR3 size: 14 residues. This CDR3 is CASSLRQGTYEQYF. CDR3 coding DNA: TGCGCCAGCAGCTTGAGGCAGGGGACCTACGAGCAGTACTTC.

This clonotype appeared a few times. V is TRBV20-1 and J is TRBJ2-5, with D possibly being TRBD1 (6 bases). The CDR3 consists of 17 residues. Per the germline V gene, CDR1 is DFQATT and CDR2 is SNEGSKA (reference sequence). V was trimmed by 0 bases and J by 2 bases, leaving 19 bases between them. The CDR3 reads CSARDVGRGSSQETQYF. CDR3 nucleotide sequence: TGCAGTGCTAGAGATGTGGGCAGGGGTTCCAGTCAAGAGACCCAGTACTTC.

This clonotype was counted many times. The V call is TRBV7-3, the J call TRBJ1-1; tentative D call: TRBD1 (5 bases). The CDR3 runs to 13 residues. V lost 1 base and J lost 7, with 10 bases in between. Germline V gives CDR1 SGHTA, CDR2 FQGTGA. CDR3 sequence (DNA): TGTGCCAGCAGCTTAAAAGAAAGGGGTGAAGCTTTCTTT. It specifies CASSLKERGEAFF.

In this sample, this clonotype turned up many times. The chain links TRBV20-1 to TRBJ2-3, with D possibly being TRBD2 (7 bases). This CDR3 has 14 residues. V was cut by 1 base and J by 6 bases, with 14 bases left in between. CDR1 and CDR2 (germline): DFQATT, SNEGSKA (reference sequence). The CDR3 coding sequence is TGCAGTGCTAGAGGAGGGGGAGGGGCTGATACGCAGTATTTT. This encodes CSARGGGGADTQYF.

The CDR3 protein is CASSLTRGSGYTF. The CDR3 DNA follows: TGTGCCAGCAGCTTGACGAGAGGAAGTGGCTACACCTTC. The V and J genes are TRBV5-8 and TRBJ1-2; no reliable D call. V was pared by 1 base and J by 7 bases, with 11 bases between. Germline V gene sequence: CDR1 SGHTS, CDR2 YDEGEE. This CDR3 region has 13 residues. The full variable domain, rest sourced from reference TRBV5-8 and TRBJ1-2, is EAGVTQSPTHLIKTRGQQATLRCSPISGHTSVYWYQQALGLGLQFLLWYDEGEERNRGNFPPRFSGRQFPNYSSELNVNALELEDSALYLCASSLTRGSGYTFGSGTRLTVV.

This clonotype was seen only a few times. The V call is TRBV6-2 or TRBV6-3, the J call TRBJ2-1; possible D gene TRBD1, 5 bases. Germline V gene sequence: CDR1 MNHEY, CDR2 SVGEGT. This CDR3 comprises 12 residues. Between the trimmed V and J ends, which lost 2 bases and 10 bases, there was a span of 9 bases. The CDR3, as DNA: TGTGCCAGCAGTTACGGGGCGCGGGAGCAGTTCTTC. It encodes CASSYGAREQFF.

This clonotype was counted at least ten times. CDR3 coding DNA: TGTGCCTGGAGTGTACTCCGGGACAGCTCCTATAATTCACCCCTCCACTTT. This gives the protein CAWSVLRDSSYNSPLHF. The chain carries TRBV30 and TRBJ1-6; 7 bases are a match to TRBD1. V lost 0 bases and J lost 0; bases outside the gene matches: 5. The CDR3 is 17 amino acids. Germline CDR1 is GTSNPN and CDR2 is SVGIG (reference sequence).

This chain links TRBV29-1 with TRBJ2-7, with D possibly matching TRBD2 (6 bases). V lost 5 bases to trimming and J lost 0 bases, with 8 bases between them. The V gene's germline CDR1 is SQVTM and CDR2 ANQGSEA. This CDR3 comprises 12 residues. The CDR3 DNA is TGCAGCGTTCGGGGGAGCTCCTACGAGCAGTACTTC. This codes for CSVRGSSYEQYF.

The chain couples TRBV20-1 to TRBJ2-1; unclear D gene. From germline, CDR1 is DFQATT and CDR2 SNEGSKA (reference sequence). V was pared by 3 bases and J by 0 bases, with 12 bases between. This CDR3 has 15 amino acids. CDR3 protein: CSARMGISSYNEQFF. CDR3 in DNA: TGCAGTGCTAGGATGGGCATAAGCTCCTACAATGAGCAGTTCTTC.

There are a few counts of this clonotype. This chain uses TRBV7-2 with TRBJ1-1; D ambiguous. Trimming removed 4 bases from V and 7 bases from J, with 10 bases in between. This CDR3 region has 12 residues. CDR1 is SGHTA and CDR2 is FQGNSA in the germline V gene. CDR3 sequence: CASSSSDHEAFF. In DNA form, the CDR3 reads TGTGCCAGCAGCTCCTCCGACCATGAAGCTTTCTTT.

At least ten counts were recorded for this clonotype. This chain uses TRBV19 with TRBJ2-5; tentative D call: TRBD1 (5 bases). The V gene's germline CDR1 is LNHDA and CDR2 SQIVND (reference sequence). The CDR3 is made up of 14 amino acids. V lost 4 bases to trimming and J lost 3 bases, with 12 bases between them. CDR3 residues: CASSRQGREETQYF. The CDR3 DNA follows: TGTGCCAGTAGTAGGCAGGGTAGGGAAGAGACCCAGTACTTC.

This clonotype was detected ten times or more. This chain joins TRBV27 and TRBJ1-2, with D maybe TRBD1 (5 bases). With 10 bases removed from V and 2 bases from J, the gap between germline ends came to 20 bases. The CDR3 sequence is 15 residues long. The germline gives CDR1 MNHEY, CDR2 SMNVEV (reference sequence). The DNA for the CDR3 is TGTGCCACCACCCCCAAGGGGTCTTACAACTATGGCTACACCTTC. Protein: CATTPKGSYNYGYTF.

This clonotype was detected many times. The chain employs TRBV7-3 and TRBJ2-1, with D unclear. Deletions cut 2 bases from V and 7 bases from J, with 9 bases between. Germline V gene lookup returns CDR1 SGHTA and CDR2 FQGTGA. The CDR3 loop spans 13 amino acids. The CDR3 is CASSLGFLNEQFF. The CDR3 nucleotides read TGTGCCAGCAGCTTAGGCTTTCTTAATGAGCAGTTCTTC.

This clonotype has ten or more counts. CDR3 protein: CATSRVVGSTNEKLFF. The CDR3 region has the DNA TGTGCCACCAGCAGAGTAGTAGGGTCAACTAATGAAAAACTGTTTTTT. The V and J genes are TRBV15 and TRBJ1-4; no firm D call. V lost 1 base and J lost 0, with 9 bases in between. CDR3 length: 16 residues. Germline V gene lookup returns CDR1 LNHNV and CDR2 YYDKDF (reference sequence).

Ten or more counts support this clonotype. This chain's CDR3 is CASSLRAPQETQYF. The CDR3 DNA reads as TGTGCCAGCAGCCTACGGGCCCCCCAAGAGACCCAGTACTTC. The gene calls are TRBV3-1 and TRBJ2-5; D is unresolved. This CDR3 contains 14 residues. V shed 4 bases and J shed 1 base, with 10 bases lying between them. CDR1 and CDR2 from the germline V gene are LGHDT and YNNKEL (reference sequence).

About this clonotype itself: With a much larger clone just one base away, this may be a read error. Here the CDR3 omits its conserved ending phenylalanine or tryptophan, so a read error is the likely source. This sequence joins TRBV20-1 and TRBJ2-3; 7 bases agree with TRBD1. Looked up from germline, CDR1 is DFQATT and CDR2 is SNEGSKA (reference sequence). The CDR3 is 13 residues long. V lost 2 bases to trimming and J lost 6 bases; unmatched junction nucleotides: 5. This CDR3 reads CSARYTGADTQYS. CDR3 DNA sequence: TGCAGTGCTAGATACACAGGGGCCGATACGCAGTATTCT.